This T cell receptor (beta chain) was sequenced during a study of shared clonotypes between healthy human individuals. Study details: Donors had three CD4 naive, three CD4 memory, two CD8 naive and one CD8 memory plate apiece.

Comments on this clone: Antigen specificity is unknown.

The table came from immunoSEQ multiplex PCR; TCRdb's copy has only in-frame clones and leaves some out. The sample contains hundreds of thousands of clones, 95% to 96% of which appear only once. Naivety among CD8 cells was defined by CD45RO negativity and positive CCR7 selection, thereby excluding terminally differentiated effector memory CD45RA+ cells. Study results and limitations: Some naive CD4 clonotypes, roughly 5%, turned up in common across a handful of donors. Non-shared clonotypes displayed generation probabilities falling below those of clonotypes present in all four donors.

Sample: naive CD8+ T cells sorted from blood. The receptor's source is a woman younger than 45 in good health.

CDR3 protein: CASSLGLAGAPVPEQYF. In DNA, the CDR3 is TGTGCCAGCAGCTTGGGACTAGCGGGAGCTCCCGTCCCCGAGCAGTACTTC. V and J are TRBV7-9 and TRBJ2-7; 14 bases align to TRBD2. Germline V gene sequence: CDR1 SEHNR, CDR2 FQNEAQ (reference sequence). The V segment lost 3 bases and the J segment 6 bases; nucleotides outside the gene matches: 10. The CDR3 has 17 residues.